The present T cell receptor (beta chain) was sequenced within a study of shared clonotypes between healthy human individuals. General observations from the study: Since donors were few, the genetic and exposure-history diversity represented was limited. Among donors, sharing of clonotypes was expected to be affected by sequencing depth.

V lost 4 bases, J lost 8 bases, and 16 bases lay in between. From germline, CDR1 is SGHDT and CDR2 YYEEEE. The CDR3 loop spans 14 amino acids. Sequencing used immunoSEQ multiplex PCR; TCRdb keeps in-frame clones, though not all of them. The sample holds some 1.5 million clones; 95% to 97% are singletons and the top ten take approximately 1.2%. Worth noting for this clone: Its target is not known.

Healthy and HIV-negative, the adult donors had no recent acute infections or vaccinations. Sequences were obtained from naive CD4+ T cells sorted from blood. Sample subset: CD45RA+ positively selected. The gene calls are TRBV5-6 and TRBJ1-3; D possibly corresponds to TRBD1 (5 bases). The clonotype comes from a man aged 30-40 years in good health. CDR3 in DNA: TGTGCCAGCAGCAACGACATCTGGGGCGACACCATATATTTT. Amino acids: CASSNDIWGDTIYF.